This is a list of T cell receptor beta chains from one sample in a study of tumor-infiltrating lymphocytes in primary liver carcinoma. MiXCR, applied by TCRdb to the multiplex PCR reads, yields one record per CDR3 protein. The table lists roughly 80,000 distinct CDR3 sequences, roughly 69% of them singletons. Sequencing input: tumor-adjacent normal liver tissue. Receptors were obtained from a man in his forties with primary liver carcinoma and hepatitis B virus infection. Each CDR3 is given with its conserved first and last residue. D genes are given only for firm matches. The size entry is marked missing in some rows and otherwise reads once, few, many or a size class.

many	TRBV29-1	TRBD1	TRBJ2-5	TGCAGCGGCATACAGGGGACGGGAGAGACCCAGTACTTC	CSGIQGTGETQYF
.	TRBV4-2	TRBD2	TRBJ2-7	TGTGCCGGCAGCCAAGTCTCCCTAGCGGGAGGGCTATTGCGATGCTCCTACGAGCAGTACTTC	CAGSQVSLAGGLLRCSYEQYF
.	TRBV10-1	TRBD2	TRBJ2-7	TGCGCCAGCAGTGAGTCGGAGCGGGAGGCTATCTACGAGCAGCACTTC	CASSESEREAIYEQHF
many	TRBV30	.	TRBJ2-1	TGTGCCTGGAAACCGCAAGGAGAGCCCTACAATGAGCAGTTCTTC	CAWKPQGEPYNEQFF
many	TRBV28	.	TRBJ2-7	TGTGCCAGCAGTAAGCGGAGAGGGAAATTGGACTTC	CASSKRRGKLDF
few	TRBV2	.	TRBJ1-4	TGTGCCAGCAGTGATTCTACTGAAAAACTGTTTTTT	CASSDSTEKLFF
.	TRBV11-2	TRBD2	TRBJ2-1	TGTGCCAACAGCTTAGATGGGCGATTCAGCGGGACCATCTACAATGAGCAGTTCTTC	CANSLDGRFSGTIYNEQFF
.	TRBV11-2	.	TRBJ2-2	TGTGCCAGCAGCTCAAGACAGTTTATTGGGAACACCGGGGGGCTGTTTTTT	CASSSRQFIGNTGGLFF
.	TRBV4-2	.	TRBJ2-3	TGTGTCAGCAGCCAAGATACTAGTAGGTCAACGCAGTATTTT	CVSSQDTSRSTQYF
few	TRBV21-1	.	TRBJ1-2	TGTGCCAGCAGCAAGGAGAGGAGACGACAGGCCGATAACTATGGCTACACCTTC	CASSKERRRQADNYGYTF
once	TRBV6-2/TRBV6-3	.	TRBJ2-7	TGTGCCAACAGCCCCTGGCTAGCAGGAGGTCGCTTATCCTACGAGCAGCACTTC	CANSPWLAGGRLSYEQHF
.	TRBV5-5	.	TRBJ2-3	TGTGCTAGCAGCTTGGGGGCGATAGGGCCCACAGATACGCAGTATTTT	CASSLGAIGPTDTQYF
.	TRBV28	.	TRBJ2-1	TGTGCCAGCAATTTTCCCCCCCAACGACGGCCTATGGGGTCCTACAATGAGCAGTTCTTC	CASNFPPQRRPMGSYNEQFF
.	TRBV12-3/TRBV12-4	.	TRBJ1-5	TGTGCCAGAAGTTTAGAGGAGGGCTTGGGGGGAAATCAGCCCCAGCATTTT	CARSLEEGLGGNQPQHF
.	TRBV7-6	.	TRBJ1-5	TGTGCCAGCAGCTCTCAAGTCGGGGATTATAGCAATCAGCCCCAGCATTTT	CASSSQVGDYSNQPQHF
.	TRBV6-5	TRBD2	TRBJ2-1	TGTGCCAGCAGGACTAGCGACTCCTACAATGAGCAGCTCTTC	CASRTSDSYNEQLF
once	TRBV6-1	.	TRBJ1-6	TGTGCCAGCAACTTAGAGGGGAATTCACCCCTCCACTTT	CASNLEGNSPLHF
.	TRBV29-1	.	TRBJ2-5	TGCAGCGGTGTCCAAGAGACCCAGTACTTC	CSGVQETQYF
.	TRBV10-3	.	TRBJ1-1	TGTCCCATCAGTGAGCCAAAGAAACACACTGAAGCATTCTTT	CPISEPKKHTEAFF
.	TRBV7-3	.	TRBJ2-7	TGTGCCAGCAGCTCCGAGGGCGGATACGAGCAGTACTTC	CASSSEGGYEQYF
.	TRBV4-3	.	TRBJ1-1	TGCGCCAGCAGCCTCGGGGGGTTTACTGAAGCTTTCTTT	CASSLGGFTEAFF
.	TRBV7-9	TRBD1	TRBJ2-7	TGTCCCAGCAGCTCCCCGGGACAGTCCACAGCGCTCTACTACGAGCAGTACTTC	CPSSSPGQSTALYYEQYF
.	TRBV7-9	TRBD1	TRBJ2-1	TGTGCCAGCAAGGCGAGACAGGGCCACAATGAGCAGTTCTTC	CASKARQGHNEQFF
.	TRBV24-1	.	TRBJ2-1	TGTGCCACCAGTGACCCTACTAGGCCCGAGCAGTTCTTC	CATSDPTRPEQFF
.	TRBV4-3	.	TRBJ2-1	TGCGCCAGCAGTCAATTGACAGGCAAACTCTCCTACAATGAGCAGTTATTC	CASSQLTGKLSYNEQLF
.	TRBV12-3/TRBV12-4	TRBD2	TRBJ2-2	TGTGCCACCCGTCCGGGACTAGGGGAATTGACGAACACCGGGGAGCTGTTTTTT	CATRPGLGELTNTGELFF
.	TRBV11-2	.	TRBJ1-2	TGTGCCAGCAGCTTGTGGATAGGGCGATTTGGCTACACCTTC	CASSLWIGRFGYTF
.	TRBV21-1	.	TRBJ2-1	TGTGCCAGGAACAACGCCGGGCTAGCGGGGCTCTCCTGCAATGAGCAGTTCTTC	CARNNAGLAGLSCNEQFF
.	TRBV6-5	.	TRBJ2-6	TGTGCCAGCAGCTCACACGGGCCTGGGGCCAACGTCCTGACTTTC	CASSSHGPGANVLTF
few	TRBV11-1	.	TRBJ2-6	TGTGCCAGCAGCTTGGGCCGAGCTGGGGCCAACGTCCTGACTTTC	CASSLGRAGANVLTF
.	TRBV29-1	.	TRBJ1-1	TGCTGCGTGGTAGATGTTGAAGCTGTCTTT	CCVVDVEAVF
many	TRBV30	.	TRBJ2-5	TGTGCCTGGAGTGGGGGGGGGCTGGAGACCCAGTACTTC	CAWSGGGLETQYF
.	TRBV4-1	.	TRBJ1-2	TGTGCCAGCAGTCATGATGGGATAGGGGCTGTAGCTAACTATGGCTACACCTTC	CASSHDGIGAVANYGYTF
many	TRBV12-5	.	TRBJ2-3	TGTGCTAGTGCGGTCACAACTAGCACAGATACGCAGTATTTT	CASAVTTSTDTQYF
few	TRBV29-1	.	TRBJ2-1	TGCAGCGTTGATCTGGGGGTGGATGAGCAGTTCTTC	CSVDLGVDEQFF
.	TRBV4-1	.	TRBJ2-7	TGCGCCAGCAGCCCCTTAGGAGGGAAGGGTTACGAGCAGTACTTC	CASSPLGGKGYEQYF
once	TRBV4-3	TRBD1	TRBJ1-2	TGCGCCAGCAGCCAAGATTCCGGGACAGGGGATGGCTACACCTTC	CASSQDSGTGDGYTF
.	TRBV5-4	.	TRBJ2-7	TGTGCCAGCAGCTTGTTCGGAGAGGCCTACGAGCAGTACTTT	CASSLFGEAYEQYF
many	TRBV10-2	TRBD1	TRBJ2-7	TGCGCCAGCAGTGAGTCGGCCTCTCGGACAGGGGACGAGCAGTACTTC	CASSESASRTGDEQYF
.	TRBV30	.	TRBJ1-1	TGTGCCTGGAGTAGAAGGACGGATGAAACTTTCTTT	CAWSRRTDETFF
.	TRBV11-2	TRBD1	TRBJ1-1	TGTGCCAACACTGGTGACAGGGTGAAGACTGAAGCTTTCTTT	CANTGDRVKTEAFF
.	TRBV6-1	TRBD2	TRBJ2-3	TGTACCAGCATTAGAACTAGCGGGAGGCAGTATTTT	CTSIRTSGRQYF
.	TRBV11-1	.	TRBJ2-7	TGTACCAGCAGCCCGGCGGAACTCACTACCTACGAGCAGTATTTC	CTSSPAELTTYEQYF
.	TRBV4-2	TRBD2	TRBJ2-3	TGTGCCAGCAGTCAAAAACTAGCGCCACGCACAGATACGCAGTATTTT	CASSQKLAPRTDTQYF
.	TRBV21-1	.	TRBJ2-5	TGTGCCGGCCCCGTCACAGGGGGCGCGAAGACCCAGTACTTC	CAGPVTGGAKTQYF
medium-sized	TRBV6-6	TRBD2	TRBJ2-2	TGTGCCAGCAGTTACTCGATTTCTGGACTAGCGAACACCGGGGAGCTGTTTTTT	CASSYSISGLANTGELFF
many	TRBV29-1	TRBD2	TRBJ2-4	TGCAGCGGCAAAGTTAGCGGGAGAGGTGTAAACATTCAGTACTTC	CSGKVSGRGVNIQYF
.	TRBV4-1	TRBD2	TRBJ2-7	TGCGCCAGCAGCCTGGGGGGGACTAACAGCTCCTACGAGCAGTGCTTC	CASSLGGTNSSYEQCF
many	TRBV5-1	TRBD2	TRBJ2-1	TGCGCCAGCAGCCCGGGACTAGCGGTCTACAATGAGCAGTTCTTC	CASSPGLAVYNEQFF
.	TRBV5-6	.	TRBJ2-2	TGTGTCAGCAGCCCTAAGTGGAACACCGGGGAACTGCTTTTT	CVSSPKWNTGELLF
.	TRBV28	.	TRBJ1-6	TGTGCCAGCAGCCCAACATGGTATAATTCACTCCTCCACTTT	CASSPTWYNSLLHF
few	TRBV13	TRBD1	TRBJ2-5	TGTGCCAGCAGCTCCCGGGACAGGGCGAAGGATGAGACCCAGTACTTC	CASSSRDRAKDETQYF
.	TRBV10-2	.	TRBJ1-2	TGCGCCAGCAGTGAGGACTTAGTGTCGAGGGGTACCCGAAGATTGGGTTATGGCTACACCTTC	CASSEDLVSRGTRRLGYGYTF
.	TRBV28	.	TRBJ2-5	TGTGCCAGCAGTTTGGGTCAGGGGCAAGAGACCCAGTACTTC	CASSLGQGQETQYF
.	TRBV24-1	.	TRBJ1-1	TGCGCCACCAGTTTAATAGGGCACACTGAAGCTTTCTTT	CATSLIGHTEAFF
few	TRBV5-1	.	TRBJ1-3	TGCGCCAGCAGCTTGGACGGGCAGAACCCTGGAAGCACCATATATTTT	CASSLDGQNPGSTIYF
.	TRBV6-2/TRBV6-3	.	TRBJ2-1	TGTGCCAGCAATAATCGTGCCTCCTTGTTCTTC	CASNNRASLFF
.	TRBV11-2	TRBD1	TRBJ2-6	TGTGCCAGCAGCTCGGCTCTTGGACAGGAGTTCGAGACTGGGGCCAACGTCCTGACTTTC	CASSSALGQEFETGANVLTF
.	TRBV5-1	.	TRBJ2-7	TGCGCCAGCACCACATCCGGGGGACGGTCCTACGAGCAGTACTTC	CASTTSGGRSYEQYF